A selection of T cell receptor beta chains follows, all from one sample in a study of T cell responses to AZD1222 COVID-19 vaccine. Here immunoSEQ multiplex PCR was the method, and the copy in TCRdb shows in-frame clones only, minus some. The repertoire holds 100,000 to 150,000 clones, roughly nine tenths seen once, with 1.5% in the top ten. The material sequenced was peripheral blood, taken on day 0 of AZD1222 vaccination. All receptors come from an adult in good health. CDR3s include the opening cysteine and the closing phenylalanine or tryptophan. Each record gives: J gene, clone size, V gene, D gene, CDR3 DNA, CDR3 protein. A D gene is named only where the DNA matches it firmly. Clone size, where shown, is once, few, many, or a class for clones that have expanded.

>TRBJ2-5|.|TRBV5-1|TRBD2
TGCGCCAGCAGGGTCGGGGGGGATGAGACCCAGTACTTC
CASRVGGDETQYF
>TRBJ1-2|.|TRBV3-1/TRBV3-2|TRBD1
TGTGCCAGCAGCCTCGGGACAGGGGGAACCTATGGCTACACCTTC
CASSLGTGGTYGYTF
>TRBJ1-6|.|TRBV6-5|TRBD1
TGTGCCAGCAGACCGGACAGGGTGAATAATTCACCCCTCCACTTT
CASRPDRVNNSPLHF
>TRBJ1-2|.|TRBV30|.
TGTGCCTGGAGTGCAGGTGGCAACTATGGCTACACCTTC
CAWSAGGNYGYTF
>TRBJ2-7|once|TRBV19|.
TGTGCCAGTAGTATATCACAGGTCTCCTACGAGCAGTACTTC
CASSISQVSYEQYF
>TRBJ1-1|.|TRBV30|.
TGTGCCTGGAGTGTATCAGCGAACACTGAAGCTTTCTTT
CAWSVSANTEAFF
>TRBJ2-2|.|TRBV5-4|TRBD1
TGTGCCAGCAGCTCCGGGACAGGGCTAACCGGGGAGCTGTTTTTT
CASSSGTGLTGELFF
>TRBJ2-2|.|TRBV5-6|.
TGTGCCAGCAGCTTGGATGAGGGGCGTCGGACCGGGGAGCTGTTTTTT
CASSLDEGRRTGELFF
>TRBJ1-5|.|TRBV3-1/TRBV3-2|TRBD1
TGTGCCAGCAGCCCGCCGGGACAGAATAATCAGCCCCAGCATTTT
CASSPPGQNNQPQHF
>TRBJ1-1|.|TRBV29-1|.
TGCAGCGTTGTCTCCTTCGCCGGGACATCAAACACTGAAGCTTTCTTT
CSVVSFAGTSNTEAFF
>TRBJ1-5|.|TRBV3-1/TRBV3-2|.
TGTGCCAGCAGCCAAGATAAGCGGCAGCCCCAGCATTTT
CASSQDKRQPQHF
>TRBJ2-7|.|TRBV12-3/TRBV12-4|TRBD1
TGTGCCAGCAGCCGGGGACAGGGCTACGAGCAGTACTTC
CASSRGQGYEQYF
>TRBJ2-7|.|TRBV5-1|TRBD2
TGCGCCAGCAAACCGGGGGGTCCTACCTACGAGCAGTACTTC
CASKPGGPTYEQYF
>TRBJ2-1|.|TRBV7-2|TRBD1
TGTGCCAGCAGCCTACAGGGGAATCCCAACGGTGAGCAGTTCTTC
CASSLQGNPNGEQFF
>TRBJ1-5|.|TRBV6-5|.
TGTGCCAGCAGTTCGCGGGGAATGAGCAATCAGCCCCAGCATTTT
CASSSRGMSNQPQHF
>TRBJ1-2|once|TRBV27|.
TGTGCCAGCAGTCCTAGGGGCTATGGCTACACCTTC
CASSPRGYGYTF
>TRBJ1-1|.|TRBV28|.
TGTGCCAGCAGGCTTGGAGGGAACACTGAAGCTTTCTTT
CASRLGGNTEAFF
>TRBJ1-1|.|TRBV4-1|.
TGCGCCAGCAGCCAGATCCGTACGGGGGGAGGTACTGAAGCTTTCTTT
CASSQIRTGGGTEAFF
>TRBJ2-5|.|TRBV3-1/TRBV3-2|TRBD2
TGTGCCAGCAGCCAAGATGGCGGGGGGGCAGGGGAGACCCAGTACTTC
CASSQDGGGAGETQYF
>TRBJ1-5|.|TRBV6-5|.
TGTGCCAGCAGCCCAAGGGGTGGCAATCAGCCCCAGCATTTT
CASSPRGGNQPQHF
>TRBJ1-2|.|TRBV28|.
TGTGCCAGCAGTTTGAAAGGTGAAGGCTACACCTTC
CASSLKGEGYTF
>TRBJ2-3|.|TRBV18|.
TGTGCCAGCTCACCACCGGTCGGGATGGGTACGCAGTATTTT
CASSPPVGMGTQYF
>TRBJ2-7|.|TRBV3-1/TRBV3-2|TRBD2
TGTGCCAGCAGCCAAGTGGCGGGGGGAAGCTACGAGCAGTACTTC
CASSQVAGGSYEQYF
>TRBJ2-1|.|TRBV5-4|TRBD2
TGTGCCAGCAGACCGGGACTAGCGGGGGGCTACTCCTACAATGAGCAGTTCTTC
CASRPGLAGGYSYNEQFF
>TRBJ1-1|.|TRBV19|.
TGTGCCAGTAGTACACAGGGTAGGGTGAACACTGAAGCTTTCTTT
CASSTQGRVNTEAFF
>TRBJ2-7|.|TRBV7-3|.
TGTGCCAGCAGTTCTCCCCCTGGGGAGCAGTACTTC
CASSSPPGEQYF
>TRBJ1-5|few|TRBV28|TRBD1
TGTGCCAGCAGTTCCCGGGACAGGGATCAGCCCCAGCATTTT
CASSSRDRDQPQHF
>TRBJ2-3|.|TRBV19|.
TGTGCCAGTAGTATTGGGAGGCCCACAGATACGCAGTATTTT
CASSIGRPTDTQYF
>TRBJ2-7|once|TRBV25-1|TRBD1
TGTGCCAGCAGTGGACCGGGACAGGGTTTCTACGAGCAGTACTTC
CASSGPGQGFYEQYF
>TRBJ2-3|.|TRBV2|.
TGTGCCAGCAGTGATTGGGAGGAGGGTGGCACCGATACGCAGTATTTT
CASSDWEEGGTDTQYF
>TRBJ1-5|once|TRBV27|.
TGTGCCAGCAGTTTGGTGCGTGGAAATCAGCCCCAGCATTTT
CASSLVRGNQPQHF
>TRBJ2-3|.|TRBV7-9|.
TGTGCCAGCAGCTTAGTGTTCAGGGCTTCCACAGATACGCAGTATTTT
CASSLVFRASTDTQYF
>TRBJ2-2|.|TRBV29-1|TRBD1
TGCAGCGTTTCCGGGACAGAGAACACCGGGGAGCTGTTTTTT
CSVSGTENTGELFF
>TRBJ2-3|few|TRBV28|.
TGTGCCAGCCGTCCCCCATTATACACAGATACGCAGTATTTT
CASRPPLYTDTQYF
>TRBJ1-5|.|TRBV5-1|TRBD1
TGCGCCAGCAGCCCCGGGACAGGAGTCAATCAGCCCCAGCATTTT
CASSPGTGVNQPQHF
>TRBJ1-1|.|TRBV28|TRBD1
TGTGCCAGCAGTCCAGCGGGACAGACCACGAACACTGAAGCTTTCTTT
CASSPAGQTTNTEAFF
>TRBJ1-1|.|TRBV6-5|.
TGTGCCAGCAACCGTCAGGGCCCCGACGCTGAAGCTTTCTTT
CASNRQGPDAEAFF
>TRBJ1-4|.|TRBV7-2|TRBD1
TGTGCCAGCAGCCCTGGACAGGGGCATGAAAAACTGTTTTTT
CASSPGQGHEKLFF
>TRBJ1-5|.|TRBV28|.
TGTGCCAGCAGTCTAAATAGCAATCAGCCCCAGCATTTT
CASSLNSNQPQHF
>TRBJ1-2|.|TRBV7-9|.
TGTGCCAGCAGCACCGGACAGACTAACTATGGCTACACCTTC
CASSTGQTNYGYTF